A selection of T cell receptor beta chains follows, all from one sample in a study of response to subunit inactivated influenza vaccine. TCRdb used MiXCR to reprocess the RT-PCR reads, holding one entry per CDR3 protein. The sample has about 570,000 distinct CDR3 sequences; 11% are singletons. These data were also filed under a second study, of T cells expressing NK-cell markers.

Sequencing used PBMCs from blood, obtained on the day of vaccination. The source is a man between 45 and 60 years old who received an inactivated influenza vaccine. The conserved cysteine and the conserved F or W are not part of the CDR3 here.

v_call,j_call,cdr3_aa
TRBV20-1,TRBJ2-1,RAGTSGGRQF
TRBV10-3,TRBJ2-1,AIKGNNEQF
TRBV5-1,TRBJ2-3,ASSSRLAGGITDTQY
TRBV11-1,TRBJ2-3,ASSRVNPGLAQGRSADTQY
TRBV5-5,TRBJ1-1,ASSLHLGGNTEAF
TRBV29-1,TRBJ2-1,SVQFGEGGYNEQF
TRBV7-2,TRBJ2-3,ASSLGPLTDTQY
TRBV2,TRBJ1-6,ASSEYRGNNSPLH
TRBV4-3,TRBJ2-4,ASSQEAQVRAPGNIQY
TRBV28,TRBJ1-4,ASRRSGSTNEKLF
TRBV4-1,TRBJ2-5,ASSQVPPGLVGETQY
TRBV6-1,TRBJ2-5,ASRDRGRGETQY
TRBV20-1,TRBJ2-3,SARGGSRGDTQY
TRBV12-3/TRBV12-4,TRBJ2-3,ASNAGTAGADTQY
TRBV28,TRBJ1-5,ASSWSGNGNQPQH
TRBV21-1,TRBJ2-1,ASSKKREGTNEQF
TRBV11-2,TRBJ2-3,ASKLRVSGGTDTQY
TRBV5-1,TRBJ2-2,ASSLVQPPTGELF
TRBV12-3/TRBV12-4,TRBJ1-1,ASTLGVGTEAF
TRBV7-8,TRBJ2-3,ASSQLGGGTDTQY
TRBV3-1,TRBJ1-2,ASSPHRSDGYT
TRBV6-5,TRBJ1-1,ASSYSPTTDTEAF
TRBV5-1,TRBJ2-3,ASSFLGASTDTQY
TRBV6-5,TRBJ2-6,ASSYSGGANVLT
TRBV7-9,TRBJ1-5,ASSLVKGSGNQPQH
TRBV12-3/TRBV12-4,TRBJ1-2,ASSLRYGYT
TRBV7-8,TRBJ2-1,ASSFRTGDNEQF
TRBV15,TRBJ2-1,ATSRLEGLAFGNEQF
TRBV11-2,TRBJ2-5,ASSFGRARETQY
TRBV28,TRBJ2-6,ASSVSFSGANVLT
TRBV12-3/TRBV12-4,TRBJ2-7,ASSQGGTVTYEQY
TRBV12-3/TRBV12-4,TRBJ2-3,ASSLQGAGDTQY
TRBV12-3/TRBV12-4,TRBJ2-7,ASSPSGGIRNEQY
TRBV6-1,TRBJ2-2,ASSEPGITAGELF
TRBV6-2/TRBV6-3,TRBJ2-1,ASTPGGYYNEQF
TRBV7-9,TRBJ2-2,ASSSLAGNRYGELF
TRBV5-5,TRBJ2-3,ASSLAPPPPWGDTQY
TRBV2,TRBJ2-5,ASSDPVGWGQETQY
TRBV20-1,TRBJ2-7,SALQGYPYEQY
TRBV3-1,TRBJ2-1,ASTLGTGINEQF
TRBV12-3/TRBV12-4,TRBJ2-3,ASSDRVTSTDTQY